The 26 T cell receptor beta chains below all came from one sample that was sequenced in a study of regulatory T cells in long-lasting Graves disease. CDR3-region Arm-PCR and iRepertoire HTBI primers produced the TCR beta libraries. TCRdb re-derived calls from the multiplex PCR reads in MiXCR, one entry per CDR3 protein. The sample has about 240,000 distinct CDR3 sequences, around 21% seen once. Specified time point: newly diagnosed GD, antithyroid drugs for less than 3 months. Extracted RNA from PBMCs served as the source of the TCR library. The source was peripheral blood mononuclear cells (PBMCs), collected at new diagnosis, from a patient treated with antithyroid drugs. Source of these receptors: a female donor with Graves disease.

On this clonotype itself: The junction departs from the called germline gene at one end, perhaps through a read error. This chain joins TRBV5-1 and TRBJ2-2; 7 bases fit TRBD1. The CDR3 totals 14 residues. CDR1 is SGHRS and CDR2 is YFSETQ in the germline V gene. CDR3 sequence: CASSLGQGTRELFF. The CDR3, as DNA: TGCGCCAGCAGCTTGGGACAGGGCACCCGGGAGCTGTTTTTT.

This clonotype has only a few counts. The rearrangement uses TRBV9 and TRBJ2-3; the D gene is possibly TRBD2 (6 bases). With 4 bases removed from V and 3 bases from J, the gap between germline ends came to 15 bases. The germline V gene has CDR1 SGDLS and CDR2 YYNGEE. The CDR3 runs to 15 residues. The chain's CDR3 is CASSSQGAGTDTQYF. DNA for the CDR3: TGTGCCAGCAGCTCCCAGGGTGCGGGAACAGATACGCAGTATTTT.

J is TRBJ2-7 and V is TRBV11-2, with D possibly being TRBD1 (5 bases). CDR3 length: 13 amino acids. V was shortened by 4 bases and J by 5 bases, with 12 bases between the two germline ends. CDR1 is SGHAT and CDR2 is FQNNGV in the germline V gene. The CDR3 here is CASSSGTGNEQYF. The CDR3 DNA follows: TGTGCCAGCAGCTCCGGCACAGGAAACGAGCAGTACTTC.

This clonotype was seen ten or more times. The rearrangement uses TRBV6-5 and TRBJ1-1; tentative D call: TRBD1 (5 bases). The V gene lost 4 bases and the J gene lost 6 bases, with 9 bases spanning the gap. The germline V gene encodes CDR1 MNHEY and CDR2 SVGAGI. The CDR3 is made up of 12 amino acids. CDR3: CASSSGGAEAFF. DNA for the CDR3: TGTGCCAGCAGTTCCGGGGGGGCTGAAGCTTTCTTT.

Concerning this clonotype: This likely traces to a read error, being one base from a far larger clone. The V call is TRBV6-1, the J call TRBJ2-1; tentative D call: TRBD1 (5 bases). The germline V gene encodes CDR1 MNHNS and CDR2 SASEGT. The ends were cut back, 1 base at V and 10 bases at J, with 17 bases in the middle. The CDR3 is made up of 15 amino acids. CDR3 DNA sequence: TGTGCCAGCAGTGAAGGGGGCCCAGCGATGGACGAGCAGTTCTTC. Translated, it gives CASSEGGPAMDEQFF.

The chain couples TRBV19 to TRBJ1-5; D perhaps matches TRBD1 (5 bases). Trimming took 5 bases from V and 6 from J, leaving 17 bases between them. The germline V gene has CDR1 LNHDA and CDR2 SQIVND (reference sequence). The CDR3 contains 15 residues. CDR3 protein: CASSPRQPRGQPQHF. The CDR3 DNA reads TGTGCCAGTAGTCCTAGACAGCCCCGGGGTCAGCCCCAGCATTTT.

The rearrangement uses TRBV25-1 and TRBJ1-1, with D possibly being TRBD1 (5 bases). Between the trimmed V and J ends, which lost 6 bases and 5 bases, there was a span of 13 bases. The CDR3 spans 13 residues. Germline values: CDR1 MGHDK, CDR2 SYGVNS. The CDR3 DNA follows: TGTGCCAGCAGCCCTCCGGGGGTGACTGAAGCTTTCTTT. Translation gives CASSPPGVTEAFF.

V gene TRBV6-1 combines with J gene TRBJ2-1, with TRBD2 matching 9 bases. V dropped 6 bases and J dropped 6; count of bases not matched to a gene: 15. Germline assignment: CDR1 MNHNS and CDR2 SASEGT. This CDR3 region has 17 residues. The CDR3 nucleotides read TGTGCCAGCAGCCGCACAGGACCGGGACTAGCTGGCAATGAGCAGTTCTTC. It encodes CASSRTGPGLAGNEQFF.

This clonotype was counted many times. The CDR3 reads CAISGNSQETQYF. CDR3 coding DNA: TGTGCCATCAGTGGGAACAGCCAAGAGACCCAGTACTTC. The rearrangement links TRBV10-3 to TRBJ2-5; D is unresolved. Deletions cut 4 bases from V and 1 base from J, with 7 bases between. Germline loops: CDR1 ENHRY, CDR2 SYGVKD. This CDR3 spans 13 amino acids.

This clonotype was seen repeatedly, ten times or more. The chain employs TRBV9 and TRBJ1-2; D gene ambiguous. Trimming removed 0 bases from V and 4 bases from J, with 7 bases in between. Germline loops: CDR1 SGDLS, CDR2 YYNGEE. The CDR3 runs to 13 residues. CDR3 sequence (DNA): TGTGCCAGCAGCGTAGCAGTGGGCTATGGCTACACCTTC. Translation: CASSVAVGYGYTF.

In the case of this clonotype: Possible read error: a much larger clone is one base away. The chain recombines TRBV6-6 with TRBJ1-4, with 7 bases fitting TRBD1. With 0 bases clipped from V and 4 bases from J, the junction kept 8 bases outside the gene matches. This CDR3 is 17 amino acids long. From germline, CDR1 is MNHNY and CDR2 SVGAGI (reference sequence). The CDR3: CASSYSGQGEINEKLFF. The CDR3 DNA is TGTGCCAGCAGTTACTCGGGGCAGGGGGAGATTAATGAAAAACTGTTTTTT.

Only one count was recorded for this clonotype. The chain couples TRBV5-6 to TRBJ2-1; the match to TRBD2 covers 7 bases. The CDR3 is 15 amino acids. Germline CDR1 is SGHDT and CDR2 is YYEEEE. Trimming removed 5 bases from V and 0 bases from J; junction bases left unmatched: 5. The CDR3 DNA reads TGTGCCAGCAGTCGTCTAGCGGCCTCCTACAATGAGCAGTTCTTC. Protein: CASSRLAASYNEQFF. The variable domain in full, completed from reference TRBV5-6 and TRBJ2-1, reads DAGVTQSPTHLIKTRGQQVTLRCSPKSGHDTVSWYQQALGQGPQFIFQYYEEEERQRGNFPDRFSGHQFPNYSSELNVNALLLGDSALYLCASSRLAASYNEQFFGPGTRLTVL.

This clonotype was seen at least ten times. This chain joins TRBV4-3 and TRBJ1-6, with D unresolved. Germline lookup yields CDR1 LGHNA and CDR2 YSLEER. This CDR3 has 15 residues. Trimming cost V 0 bases and J 7 bases, with 10 bases left between them. This chain's CDR3 is CASSQDSLGNSPLHF. CDR3 nucleotide sequence: TGCGCCAGCAGCCAAGATTCCCTCGGGAATTCACCCCTCCACTTT.

This clonotype occurred many times. This chain joins TRBV7-3 and TRBJ2-1; D is uncertain. V was pared by 1 base and J by 2 bases, with 9 bases between. Germline-derived CDR1 and CDR2 are SGHTA and FQGTGA. The CDR3 is made up of 15 amino acids. CDR3 region: CASSLNRPPYNEQFF. The CDR3, as DNA: TGTGCCAGCAGCTTAAACAGACCCCCCTACAATGAGCAGTTCTTC.

This clonotype was detected ten times or more. The rearrangement uses TRBV6-1 and TRBJ2-1; tentative D call: TRBD2 (5 bases). With 1 base removed from V and 8 bases from J, the gap between germline ends came to 9 bases. The CDR3 has 13 amino acids. Germline V gene lookup returns CDR1 MNHNS and CDR2 SASEGT. This CDR3 is CASSEGPRDEQFF. The CDR3 coding sequence is TGTGCCAGCAGTGAAGGTCCGCGGGATGAGCAGTTCTTC.

This clonotype showed up just a few times. J is TRBJ2-3 and V is TRBV30, with 12 bases that match TRBD2. With 1 base clipped from V and 6 bases from J, the junction kept 11 bases outside the gene matches. The CDR3 runs to 17 residues. Germline-derived CDR1 and CDR2 are GTSNPN and SVGIG (reference sequence). The CDR3: CAWSATWTSGNGDTQYF. CDR3 nucleotides: TGTGCCTGGAGTGCCACGTGGACTAGCGGGAACGGGGATACGCAGTATTTT.

In this sample, this clonotype turned up many times. The V gene is TRBV28, the J gene TRBJ1-5, with D perhaps matching TRBD1 (5 bases). The germline CDR1 and CDR2 sequences are MDHEN and SYDVKM. The CDR3 contains 15 residues. Trimming took off 2 bases at V and 1 base at J, with 9 bases between the two ends. The CDR3 DNA reads TGTGCCAGCAGTTTAAGGACATGGAGCAATCAGCCCCAGCATTTT. Translated: CASSLRTWSNQPQHF.

This clonotype was observed a single time. The DNA for the CDR3 is TGTGCCAGCAGTGCGGACAGGGGGCATTCCGGCAATGAGCAGTTCTTC. Translating gives CASSADRGHSGNEQFF. This chain uses TRBV2 with TRBJ2-1; 11 bases fit TRBD1. V was clipped by 4 bases and J by 6 bases; unmatched bases: 8. Germline lookup yields CDR1 SNHLY and CDR2 FYNNEI. The CDR3 sequence is 16 residues long.

Ten or more counts support this clonotype. The chain employs TRBV7-2 and TRBJ2-1; D unclear. This CDR3 is 13 amino acids long. V shed 1 base and J shed 6 bases, with 7 bases lying between them. Germline assignment: CDR1 SGHTA and CDR2 FQGNSA. CDR3 nucleotide sequence: TGTGCCAGCAGCTTAGTGGGTCTCAATGAGCAGTTCTTC. Translating gives CASSLVGLNEQFF.

This clonotype has ten or more counts. This sequence joins TRBV10-3 and TRBJ2-7, with a weak D call TRBD2 (5 bases). The CDR3 is 14 amino acids. CDR1 and CDR2 (germline): ENHRY, SYGVKD. Trimming shortened V by 0 bases and J by 6 bases, and 12 bases separated the two germline ends. The CDR3 region has the DNA TGTGCCATCAGTGAGTCACTAGACTCGGGCGAGCAGTACTTC. This encodes CAISESLDSGEQYF.

This clonotype was detected many times. In DNA form, the CDR3 reads TGTGCCAGCAGTTTCGGACAGGGGCGCGGCTACACCTTC. It translates to CASSFGQGRGYTF. The chain employs TRBV28 and TRBJ1-2, with 9 bases lining up with TRBD1. The CDR3 runs 13 residues. In germline, CDR1 is MDHEN, CDR2 SYDVKM. V lost 3 bases, J lost 8 bases, and 4 bases stayed unmatched.

This clonotype was observed at least ten times. A junction boundary mismatches the germline segment, possibly from a read error. This chain uses TRBV7-6 with TRBJ2-1; the D call may be TRBD1 or TRBD2 (5 bases each). The CDR3 has 13 residues. Per germline, CDR1 SGHVS and CDR2 FNYEAQ. This CDR3 reads CASSFRPGPYRIF. CDR3 bases: TGTGCCAGCAGCTTCCGACCGGGACCCTATCGGATCTTC.

This clonotype was seen a few times. This rearrangement joins TRBV5-6 to TRBJ2-7; D perhaps matches TRBD1 (6 bases). Germline V gene sequence: CDR1 SGHDT, CDR2 YYEEEE. The CDR3 extends over 15 amino acids. Trimming removed 3 bases at V and 2 bases at J, with 15 bases between. The CDR3 region is CASSSRSGTPYEQYF. The DNA of the CDR3 is TGTGCCAGCAGCTCGCGCTCCGGGACACCCTACGAGCAGTACTTC.

The CDR3 DNA follows: TGTGCCAGCAGTCCAATCGGACAGCTGAACACTGAAGCTTTCTTT. It specifies CASSPIGQLNTEAFF. This sequence joins TRBV11-3 and TRBJ1-1; possible D gene TRBD1, 6 bases. In germline, CDR1 is SGHNT, CDR2 YENEEA. The CDR3 has 15 amino acids. Trimming removed 6 bases at V and 0 bases at J, with 14 bases between.

This clonotype was observed many times. One end of the junction does not line up with germline, which may come from a read error. The rearrangement uses TRBV20-1 and TRBJ1-1, with D possibly matching TRBD1 (6 bases). Germline V gives CDR1 DFQATT, CDR2 SNEGSKA (reference sequence). The CDR3 totals 12 residues. CDR3 nucleotides: TGCAGTACTAGTACGGGGGCAGGTGAAGCTTTCTTT. Amino acid sequence: CSTSTGAGEAFF.

This clonotype was seen more than once but under ten times. The V and J genes are TRBV4-3 and TRBJ2-1; 9 bases are shared with TRBD2. The J segment lost 5 bases and the V segment lost 1 base, leaving 6 bases of the junction unmatched. This CDR3 has 16 amino acids. The germline V gene has CDR1 LGHNA and CDR2 YSLEER. CDR3 sequence: CASSQGLAGSDNEQFF. CDR3 nucleotide sequence: TGCGCCAGCAGCCAAGGCCTAGCGGGATCTGACAATGAGCAGTTCTTC.